A single sample is the source of the 2 T cell receptor beta chains below, sequenced in a study of response to subunit inactivated influenza vaccine. From the RT-PCR reads, TCRdb called clonotypes with MiXCR, one entry per CDR3 protein. The data hold 490,000 or so distinct CDR3 sequences, with approximately 7.1% observed a single time. The source was PBMCs from blood, collected roughly 24 months after vaccination. Receptors originate from a man in his fifties or sixties who received an inactivated influenza vaccine.

This chain connects TRBV11-3 to TRBJ2-3; the D gene is possibly TRBD1 (5 bases). Germline V gene lookup returns CDR1 SGHNT and CDR2 YENEEA. The ends were cut back, 5 bases at V and 12 bases at J, with 15 bases in the middle. There are 12 residues in the CDR3. In nucleotides, the CDR3 is TGTGCCAGCAGCCAGGGTCGATCCCCCCAGTATTTT. This codes for CASSQGRSPQYF.

This sequence joins TRBV5-6 and TRBJ2-7; possibly TRBD1 for D (6 bases). Germline V gives CDR1 SGHDT, CDR2 YYEEEE. The CDR3 has 13 amino acids. V dropped 2 bases and J dropped 5 bases, with 11 bases sitting between them. The CDR3 loop is CASSFTGTHEQYF. CDR3 nucleotides: TGTGCCAGCAGCTTCACAGGGACCCACGAGCAGTACTTC.